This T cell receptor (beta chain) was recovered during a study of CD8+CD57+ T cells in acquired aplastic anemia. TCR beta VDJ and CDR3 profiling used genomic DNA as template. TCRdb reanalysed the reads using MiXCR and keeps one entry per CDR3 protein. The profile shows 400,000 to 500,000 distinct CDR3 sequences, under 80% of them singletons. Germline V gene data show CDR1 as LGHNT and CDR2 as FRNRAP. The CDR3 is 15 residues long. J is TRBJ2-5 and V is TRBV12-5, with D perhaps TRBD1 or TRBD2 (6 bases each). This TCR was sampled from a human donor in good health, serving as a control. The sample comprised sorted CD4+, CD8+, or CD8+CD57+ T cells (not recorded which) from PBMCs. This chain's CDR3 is CASSKDYGGPSPQYF. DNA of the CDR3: TGTGCCAGCAGCAAAGATTATGGGGGGCCCTCTCCCCAGTACTTC.